Below, 31 T cell receptor beta chains from the same sample are listed, as sequenced in a study of blood T cell repertoires in COVID-19. Here immunoSEQ multiplex PCR was the method, and the copy in TCRdb shows in-frame clones only, minus some. The table has about 170,000 clones, around 76% seen once; the top ten hold 8.4%. The specimen was peripheral blood. All receptors derive from a woman in her seventies with acute or convalescent COVID-19.

There are a few counts of this clone. The V and J genes are TRBV18 and TRBJ2-7; 8 bases match TRBD1. The CDR3 sequence is 14 residues long. The V segment lost 6 bases and the J segment 2 bases; nucleotides outside the gene matches: 6. The germline V gene has CDR1 KGHSH and CDR2 LQKENI. CDR3 sequence: CASSTGVGPYEQYF. In DNA, the CDR3 is TGTGCCAGCTCGACAGGGGTAGGGCCCTACGAGCAGTACTTC.

The V and J genes are TRBV19 and TRBJ1-5; TRBD1 aligns across 9 bases. The ends lost 6 bases at V and 0 bases at J; junction bases unmatched: 9. This CDR3 region has 17 residues. In germline, CDR1 is LNHDA, CDR2 SQIVND (reference sequence). This CDR3 reads CASSDRGFHISNQPQHF. CDR3 bases: TGTGCCAGTAGCGACAGGGGGTTTCACATTAGCAATCAGCCCCAGCATTTT.

V and J are TRBV11-2 and TRBJ2-5, with D maybe TRBD1 (6 bases). The V gene's germline CDR1 is SGHAT and CDR2 FQNNGV. Trimming left V 1 base short and J 1 base short, with 10 bases between. This CDR3 region has 15 residues. CDR3 in amino acids: CASSLAGQIQETQYF. The CDR3 DNA follows: TGTGCCAGCAGCTTAGCAGGACAGATCCAAGAGACCCAGTACTTC.

CDR3 sequence reads: CASKPPSPDSPLHF. The CDR3 coding sequence is TGCGCCAGCAAACCCCCCTCCCCGGATTCACCCCTCCACTTT. The V call is TRBV5-1, the J call TRBJ1-6; D gene unclear. The germline gives CDR1 SGHRS, CDR2 YFSETQ. This CDR3 has 14 residues. V was trimmed by 6 bases and J by 8 bases, leaving 15 bases between them.

This chain connects TRBV6-5 to TRBJ2-1, with TRBD2 identical over 7 bases. This CDR3 spans 13 amino acids. Germline CDR1 is MNHEY and CDR2 is SVGAGI. The junction had 3 bases not matched to a gene; V was cut back by 5 bases and J by 5 bases. Here the CDR3 DNA reads TGTGCCAGCAGTACCACTAGCGACAATGAGCAGTTCTTC. This codes for CASSTTSDNEQFF.

The chain recombines TRBV28 with TRBJ1-1; 8 bases agree with TRBD1. This CDR3 contains 15 residues. Germline loops: CDR1 MDHEN, CDR2 SYDVKM. The V gene end was trimmed by 5 bases and the J gene end by 4 bases; junction bases not matched to a gene: 9. The CDR3 reads CASSPWTGKRTEAFF. DNA for the CDR3: TGTGCCAGCAGTCCGTGGACAGGGAAGCGCACTGAAGCTTTCTTT.

The chain couples TRBV19 to TRBJ1-6; D remains unclear. The CDR3 length is 15 residues. V was clipped by 1 base and J by 10 bases, with 14 bases between them. The germline V gene encodes CDR1 LNHDA and CDR2 SQIVND (reference sequence). The CDR3 nucleotides read TGTGCCAGTAGTATAGCGGCGGAGGTCGGGTCACCCCTCCACTTT. This gives the protein CASSIAAEVGSPLHF. Together with reference TRBV19 and TRBJ1-6, the CDR3 gives the full variable domain: DGGITQSPKYLFRKEGQNVTLSCEQNLNHDAMYWYRQDPGQGLRLIYYSQIVNDFQKGDIAEGYSVSREKKESFPLTVTSAQKNPTAFYLCASSIAAEVGSPLHFGNGTRLTVT.

The genes are TRBV30 and TRBJ1-4, with 7 bases lining up with TRBD1. V lost 5 bases, J lost 5 bases, and 5 bases stayed unmatched. This CDR3 comprises 13 residues. Germline CDR1 and CDR2: GTSNPN and SVGIG (reference sequence). The CDR3 is CAWGDSSNEKLFF. CDR3 bases: TGTGCCTGGGGGGACAGCTCCAATGAAAAACTGTTTTTT.

V gene TRBV6-5 combines with J gene TRBJ2-1; TRBD2 agrees at 13 bases. The germline gives CDR1 MNHEY, CDR2 SVGAGI. CDR3 length: 16 residues. Trimming took 0 bases from V and 9 from J; bases not matched to a gene: 5. In nucleotides, the CDR3 is TGTGCCAGCAGTTACTCGACCGGACTAGCGGGGGTTGAGCAGTTCTTC. This gives the protein CASSYSTGLAGVEQFF.

The gene calls are TRBV30 and TRBJ1-2; D is ambiguous. Germline lookup yields CDR1 GTSNPN and CDR2 SVGIG (reference sequence). The CDR3 has 13 amino acids. Between the trimmed V and J ends, which lost 4 bases and 5 bases, there was a span of 14 bases. CDR3 in amino acids: CAWKQLGLYGYTF. As DNA, the CDR3 is TGTGCCTGGAAGCAACTAGGGCTTTATGGCTACACCTTC. Full variable domain (missing parts from reference TRBV30 and TRBJ1-2): SQTIHQWPATLVQPVGSPLSLECTVEGTSNPNLYWYRQAAGRGLQLLFYSVGIGQISSEVPQNLSASRPQDRQFILSSKKLLLSDSGFYLCAWKQLGLYGYTFGSGTRLTVV.

The gene calls are TRBV18 and TRBJ2-3; 10 positions match TRBD2. The V and J ends lost 3 bases and 4 bases, in that order; junction bases with no gene match: 4. CDR3 length: 15 residues. CDR1 KGHSH and CDR2 LQKENI come from the germline V gene. The CDR3 loop is CASSPERGGPDTQYF. CDR3 DNA sequence: TGTGCCAGCTCACCGGAGCGGGGGGGCCCAGATACGCAGTATTTT.

In this sample, this clone turned up once. The CDR3 here is CSVDREYNEQFF. The CDR3 DNA is TGCAGCGTCGACAGGGAATACAATGAGCAGTTCTTC. This chain links TRBV29-1 with TRBJ2-1, with 7 bases identical to TRBD1. V shed 6 bases, J shed 4 bases, and the junction held 3 bases outside the gene matches. The CDR3 sequence is 12 residues long. The germline gives CDR1 SQVTM, CDR2 ANQGSEA.

Here the CDR3 reads CASSLWGGQGSTGELFF. The CDR3, as DNA: TGTGCCAGCAGTTTATGGGGGGGACAGGGAAGCACCGGGGAGCTGTTTTTT. The chain employs TRBV27 and TRBJ2-2; TRBD1 matches at 9 bases. The CDR3 sequence is 17 residues long. Germline V gene lookup returns CDR1 MNHEY and CDR2 SMNVEV (reference sequence). J lost 4 bases, V lost 1 base, and 7 bases had no gene match.

This chain links TRBV2 with TRBJ1-5; 8 bases are a match to TRBD1. V shed 6 bases, J shed 5 bases, and the junction held 3 bases outside the gene matches. This CDR3 has 13 residues. Germline V gives CDR1 SNHLY, CDR2 FYNNEI. The CDR3 bases are TGTGCCAGCAGGGCGGACAGGGATCAGCCCCAGCATTTT. Translated, it gives CASRADRDQPQHF.

This chain connects TRBV18 to TRBJ1-2, with 7 bases matching TRBD1. From germline, CDR1 is KGHSH and CDR2 LQKENI. This CDR3 contains 15 residues. The J segment lost 5 bases and the V segment lost 2 bases, leaving 8 bases of the junction unmatched. DNA of the CDR3: TGTGCCAGCTCACCAGCCACGACAGGGACTTATGGCTACACCTTC. It codes for CASSPATTGTYGYTF.

CDR3 nucleotide sequence: TGTGCCAGCAGCTACGGGACAGGGCTAAATCAGCCCCAGCATTTT. It is translated as CASSYGTGLNQPQHF. The gene calls are TRBV6-5 and TRBJ1-5; 9 bases match TRBD1. This CDR3 is built from 15 residues. The V gene end was trimmed by 6 bases and the J gene end by 4 bases; junction bases not matched to a gene: 7. Germline V CDR1 and CDR2: MNHEY, SVGAGI.

The chain links TRBV19 to TRBJ1-5, with TRBD1 identical over 7 bases. Germline CDR1 is LNHDA and CDR2 is SQIVND (reference sequence). The CDR3 loop spans 15 amino acids. V dropped 4 bases and J dropped 3; count of bases not matched to a gene: 6. This chain's CDR3 is CASSTRDRLNQPQHF. In nucleotides, the CDR3 is TGTGCCAGTAGTACCCGGGACAGACTCAATCAGCCCCAGCATTTT.

This clone was seen just once. V is TRBV30 and J is TRBJ1-6; 7 bases fit TRBD1. J gave up 7 bases and V 1 base, and 7 bases lay outside the gene matches. This CDR3 contains 15 residues. Germline lookup yields CDR1 GTSNPN and CDR2 SVGIG (reference sequence). CDR3: CAWSGKTGSNSPLHF. The CDR3 DNA reads TGTGCCTGGAGTGGAAAGACAGGGTCCAATTCACCCCTCCACTTT.

The genes are TRBV5-1 and TRBJ2-2; 13 nucleotides align to TRBD2. The CDR3 is made up of 18 amino acids. Germline CDR1 reads SGHRS; CDR2 reads YFSETQ. The V and J ends lost 1 base and 4 bases, in that order; junction bases with no gene match: 7. DNA for the CDR3: TGCGCCAGCAGCTTGCGGACTAGCGGGGGATACGGCACCGGGGAGCTGTTTTTT. This codes for CASSLRTSGGYGTGELFF.

V usage is TRBV29-1 and J usage is TRBJ2-3; 9 bases are shared with TRBD2. Losses at the gene ends were 5 bases for V and 4 bases for J; bases not matched to a gene: 7. In germline, CDR1 is SQVTM, CDR2 ANQGSEA. CDR3 size: 14 residues. The CDR3 spells CSVRGLAASDTQYF. The CDR3 DNA is TGCAGCGTTCGGGGACTAGCCGCGTCAGATACGCAGTATTTT.

The genes are TRBV14 and TRBJ1-1; no definite D call. Germline-derived CDR1 and CDR2 are SGHDN and FVKESK. Trimming took 5 bases from V and 5 from J, leaving 18 bases between them. The CDR3 contains 15 residues. CDR3 region: CASSFRLRGTTEAFF. Written as DNA, the CDR3 is TGTGCCAGCAGCTTCCGCCTGCGGGGTACGACTGAAGCTTTCTTT.

The V and J genes are TRBV28 and TRBJ2-3, with 10 bases lining up with TRBD2. The CDR3 has 17 residues. Looked up from germline, CDR1 is MDHEN and CDR2 is SYDVKM. V lost 6 bases to trimming and J lost 0 bases; unmatched junction nucleotides: 9. The CDR3 here is CASSSPWTSGSTDTQYF. In DNA, the CDR3 is TGTGCCAGCAGCTCTCCTTGGACTAGCGGAAGCACAGATACGCAGTATTTT.

The chain links TRBV7-2 to TRBJ1-2; 8 nucleotides line up with TRBD1. The CDR3 sequence is 14 residues long. Germline CDR1 is SGHTA and CDR2 is FQGNSA. The trim removed 2 bases at V and 4 bases at J, leaving 3 bases unmatched. CDR3 amino acids: CASSLPGGIYGYTF. CDR3 nucleotides: TGTGCCAGCAGCTTACCAGGGGGCATCTATGGCTACACCTTC.

The chain employs TRBV9 and TRBJ1-3; D gene unclear. Germline CDR1 reads SGDLS; CDR2 reads YYNGEE. V lost 4 bases, J lost 0 bases, and 14 bases lay in between. The CDR3 length is 16 residues. The CDR3 sequence: CASSLSADYSGNTIYF. The CDR3 DNA reads TGTGCCAGCAGCTTATCCGCCGACTACTCTGGAAACACCATATATTTT.

The rearrangement joins TRBV30 to TRBJ2-1; 9 bases line up with TRBD2. With 2 bases clipped from V and 9 bases from J, the junction kept 11 bases outside the gene matches. Per the germline V gene, CDR1 is GTSNPN and CDR2 is SVGIG (reference sequence). The CDR3 consists of 15 residues. CDR3 bases: TGTGCCTGGAGTAGGCGGGGGGGCTCCTGGGGTGAGCAGTTCTTC. Its translation is CAWSRRGGSWGEQFF.

The chain carries TRBV28 and TRBJ1-6; D is perhaps TRBD1 (5 bases). The CDR3 consists of 14 residues. Germline CDR1 and CDR2: MDHEN and SYDVKM. Trimming took 2 bases from V and 7 from J, leaving 9 bases between them. The CDR3 DNA sequence: TGTGCCAGCAGTTTACCAGGGATGAATTCACCCCTCCACTTT. Amino acid sequence: CASSLPGMNSPLHF.

V is TRBV6-5 and J is TRBJ2-7; 12 nucleotides agree with TRBD2. The CDR3 runs to 15 residues. Trimming removed 6 bases from V and 0 bases from J; junction bases left unmatched: 3. Germline V gene data show CDR1 as MNHEY and CDR2 as SVGAGI. CDR3: CASRRLAGDSYEQYF. The CDR3 DNA sequence: TGTGCCAGCAGGAGACTAGCGGGGGACTCCTACGAGCAGTACTTC.

The chain carries TRBV19 and TRBJ2-7; perhaps TRBD2 as D (6 bases). This CDR3 has 16 amino acids. CDR1 LNHDA and CDR2 SQIVND come from the germline V gene (reference sequence). Trimming cost V 5 bases and J 3 bases, with 20 bases left between them. The DNA of the CDR3 is TGTGCCAGTAGTCTAGCCGGGACTCGCGACCGCTACGAGCAGTACTTC. Protein: CASSLAGTRDRYEQYF.

This clone was seen a single time. The chain carries TRBV5-1 and TRBJ2-3; no reliable D call. Trimming removed 3 bases at V and 2 bases at J, with 4 bases between. This CDR3 is 12 amino acids long. Germline lookup yields CDR1 SGHRS and CDR2 YFSETQ. The CDR3 region has the DNA TGCGCCAGCAGCTCAAACACAGATACGCAGTATTTT. Translated, it gives CASSSNTDTQYF.

The V and J genes are TRBV6-5 and TRBJ1-1, with 7 bases fitting TRBD1. The CDR3 covers 15 residues. V trimming: 7 bases; J trimming: 4 bases; junction bases outside the gene matches: 12. Germline CDR1 MNHEY, CDR2 SVGAGI. The CDR3 region has the DNA TGTGCCAGCAAGTTAAACGGACAGGCAGGCACTGAAGCTTTCTTT. It is translated as CASKLNGQAGTEAFF.

This clone was detected only a few times. The chain uses TRBV5-6 and TRBJ1-2; 7 bases are a match to TRBD1. Germline trimming cut 4 bases from V and 5 bases from J; bases unmatched to any gene: 8. Germline V gene lookup returns CDR1 SGHDT and CDR2 YYEEEE. The CDR3 consists of 14 residues. CDR3 protein: CASSPGQRFYGYTF. CDR3 nucleotides: TGTGCCAGCAGCCCGGGACAGCGATTTTATGGCTACACCTTC.